The 21 T cell receptor beta chains below come from one sample, sequenced in a study of blood T cell repertoires in COVID-19. Assay: immunoSEQ multiplex PCR; the TCRdb copy retains only in-frame clones and omits some. The table records 55,000 to 90,000 clones, roughly 86% of them present only once. Sequencing was carried out using peripheral blood. The receptors stem from a woman in her seventies with acute or convalescent COVID-19.

The rearrangement links TRBV7-9 to TRBJ1-1; 7 bases match TRBD1. There are 13 residues in the CDR3. Looked up from germline, CDR1 is SEHNR and CDR2 is FQNEAQ (reference sequence). The V and J ends lost 7 bases and 4 bases, in that order; junction bases with no gene match: 6. The CDR3 sequence is CASTAGDSTEAFF. CDR3 DNA: TGTGCCAGCACCGCAGGGGACAGCACTGAAGCTTTCTTT.

The chain employs TRBV14 and TRBJ2-7; 9 bases line up with TRBD1. The CDR3 contains 15 residues. The trim removed 3 bases at V and 3 bases at J, leaving 6 bases unmatched. The germline V gene has CDR1 SGHDN and CDR2 FVKESK. CDR3 sequence (DNA): TGTGCCAGCAGCCAGGGGACAGGGATGATCTACGAGCAGTACTTC. Translation gives CASSQGTGMIYEQYF.

This clone was seen once. The chain employs TRBV9 and TRBJ2-1; 8 positions agree with TRBD2. CDR1 and CDR2 from the germline V gene are SGDLS and YYNGEE. This CDR3 comprises 13 residues. V dropped 4 bases and J dropped 7; count of bases not matched to a gene: 4. In DNA, the CDR3 is TGTGCCAGCAGCATAGGCGGGGGGAATGAGCAGTTCTTC. Protein: CASSIGGGNEQFF.

The chain couples TRBV9 to TRBJ1-1; D may be TRBD1 (6 bases). CDR1 and CDR2 from the germline V gene are SGDLS and YYNGEE. V lost 1 base, J lost 3 bases, and 13 bases lay in between. There are 15 residues in the CDR3. The CDR3 region is CASSVLQGSYTEAFF. The CDR3 nucleotides read TGTGCCAGCAGCGTATTACAGGGTTCGTACACTGAAGCTTTCTTT.

This clone was seen a handful of times. CDR3 residues: CASSEDSGGSSPLHF. The DNA of the CDR3 is TGTGCCAGCAGTGAAGATTCAGGGGGTAGTTCACCCCTCCACTTT. The rearrangement uses TRBV2 and TRBJ1-6; 7 positions match TRBD1. The CDR3 extends over 15 amino acids. Germline V lookup: CDR1 SNHLY, CDR2 FYNNEI. After removal of 1 base from V and 9 bases from J, the junction contained 6 bases not matched to a gene. The entire variable domain, with the rest obtained from reference TRBV2 and TRBJ1-6, is as follows: EPEVTQTPSHQVTQMGQEVILRCVPISNHLYFYWYRQILGQKVEFLVSFYNNEISEKSEIFDDQFSVERPDGSNFTLKIRSTKLEDSAMYFCASSEDSGGSSPLHFGNGTRLTVT.

The chain has TRBV27 and TRBJ1-6, with 9 bases identical to TRBD1. Per germline, CDR1 MNHEY and CDR2 SMNVEV (reference sequence). The V and J ends lost 2 bases and 10 bases, in that order; junction bases with no gene match: 6. This CDR3 has 15 amino acids. The CDR3 region has the DNA TGTGCCAGCAGTTTAAGCGGGACAGGGCGATCACCCCTCCACTTT. This encodes CASSLSGTGRSPLHF.

The J gene is TRBJ1-1, the V gene TRBV19; D is unclear. Germline lookup yields CDR1 LNHDA and CDR2 SQIVND (reference sequence). V was pared by 8 bases and J by 1 base, with 11 bases between. The CDR3 is 13 residues long. The CDR3 DNA reads TGTGCCAGTGGCCCCAGTTGGAACACTGAAGCTTTCTTT. Protein product: CASGPSWNTEAFF.

The chain links TRBV6-2 or TRBV6-3 to TRBJ2-7, with 8 nucleotides matching TRBD1. This CDR3 has 14 amino acids. Unmatched junction bases numbered 5, after V lost 1 base and J lost 6 bases. Germline V CDR1 and CDR2: MNHEY, SVGEGT. This CDR3 reads CASSYYGQGGEQYF. The CDR3 DNA reads as TGTGCCAGCAGTTACTATGGACAGGGAGGCGAGCAGTACTTC.

V and J are TRBV19 and TRBJ1-2; TRBD1 matches 7 bases. Looked up from germline, CDR1 is LNHDA and CDR2 is SQIVND (reference sequence). There are 15 residues in the CDR3. V shed 5 bases and J 6 bases; nucleotides not matched to a gene: 12. CDR3: CASSLQAGGINGYTF. CDR3 DNA: TGTGCCAGTAGTTTACAAGCAGGGGGGATTAATGGCTACACCTTC.

The V gene is TRBV5-1, the J gene TRBJ2-7; D is unresolved. Trimming stripped 2 bases from V and 3 bases from J, with 12 bases between. The CDR3 is 14 amino acids. Germline V gives CDR1 SGHRS, CDR2 YFSETQ. For the CDR3, the DNA is TGCGCCAGCAGCTTACGGCCAGGAAACTACGAGCAGTACTTC. Protein: CASSLRPGNYEQYF. The variable domain in full, completed from reference TRBV5-1 and TRBJ2-7, reads KAGVTQTPRYLIKTRGQQVTLSCSPISGHRSVSWYQQTPGQGLQFLFEYFSETQRNKGNFPGRFSGRQFSNSRSEMNVSTLELGDSALYLCASSLRPGNYEQYFGPGTRLTVT.

This chain's CDR3 is CASSSIYSNQPQHF. The CDR3 nucleotides are TGTGCCAGCAGCTCTATCTATAGCAATCAGCCCCAGCATTTT. The genes are TRBV7-8 and TRBJ1-5, with D unresolved. This CDR3 region has 14 residues. Trimming removed 4 bases from V and 0 bases from J, with 7 bases in between. Germline V gene data show CDR1 as SGHVS and CDR2 as FQNEAQ.

The rearrangement uses TRBV6-1 and TRBJ2-2; the D is unclear. This CDR3 is 13 amino acids long. From germline, CDR1 is MNHNS and CDR2 SASEGT. V dropped 2 bases and J dropped 7 bases, with 8 bases sitting between them. Written as DNA, the CDR3 is TGTGCCAGCAGTGAACGAGTTGGCGGGGAGCTGTTTTTT. This codes for CASSERVGGELFF.

CDR3 protein: CAISESVQGETQYF. CDR3 nucleotides: TGTGCCATCAGTGAGTCTGTTCAGGGGGAGACCCAGTACTTC. The rearrangement uses TRBV10-3 and TRBJ2-5, with D maybe TRBD1 (6 bases). Trimming took 0 bases from V and 5 from J, leaving 10 bases between them. This CDR3 contains 14 residues. Germline V lookup: CDR1 ENHRY, CDR2 SYGVKD.

The J gene is TRBJ2-3, the V gene TRBV11-1; D may be TRBD1 (5 bases). V was trimmed by 5 bases and J by 2 bases, leaving 11 bases between them. The CDR3 runs to 14 residues. Germline-derived CDR1 and CDR2 are SGHAT and FQDESV (reference sequence). The CDR3 sequence is CASSVGHPTDTQYF. The CDR3 nucleotides are TGTGCCAGCAGCGTAGGACATCCCACAGATACGCAGTATTTT.

The V gene is TRBV18, the J gene TRBJ2-4, with D maybe TRBD2 (5 bases). The CDR3 is 14 residues long. The germline V and J ends were trimmed by 2 bases and 4 bases, with 9 bases remaining between them. The germline CDR1 and CDR2 sequences are KGHSH and LQKENI. This CDR3 reads CASSPGAEKNIQYF. CDR3 DNA sequence: TGTGCCAGCTCACCAGGAGCGGAAAAAAACATTCAGTACTTC.

The rearrangement links TRBV2 to TRBJ1-2, with TRBD1 as a possible D gene (5 bases). The CDR3 is made up of 15 amino acids. The V end lost 0 bases, the J end lost 8 bases, and 16 bases lay between the germline ends. The germline CDR1 and CDR2 sequences are SNHLY and FYNNEI. Here the CDR3 DNA reads TGTGCCAGCAGTGAAGCTTTAAGGGGCCTCGGAGGCTACACCTTC. Encoded protein: CASSEALRGLGGYTF.

The CDR3 loop reads CASSISQGKARYEQYF. The DNA of the CDR3 is TGTGCCAGCAGTATCTCTCAGGGGAAAGCTCGCTACGAGCAGTACTTC. The chain recombines TRBV28 with TRBJ2-7, with D tentatively TRBD1 (6 bases). The CDR3 has 16 residues. V was pared by 5 bases and J by 3 bases, with 20 bases between. Per germline, CDR1 MDHEN and CDR2 SYDVKM.

This CDR3 is CASSQRDPGIKKGYTEAFF. The CDR3 region has the DNA TGTGCCAGCAGCCAGCGTGATCCAGGGATTAAGAAGGGGTACACTGAAGCTTTCTTT. This chain links TRBV11-2 with TRBJ1-1; a possible D gene is TRBD1 (5 bases). Trimming pared 5 bases from V and 3 bases from J, leaving 28 bases between. The CDR3 is 19 amino acids. In germline, CDR1 is SGHAT, CDR2 FQNNGV.

This chain uses TRBV27 with TRBJ2-5, with a weak D call TRBD2 (5 bases). Germline CDR1 is MNHEY and CDR2 is SMNVEV (reference sequence). The CDR3 length is 15 residues. V lost 9 bases to trimming and J lost 1 base, with 18 bases between them. The CDR3, as DNA: TGTGCCAGTAGTAGAGGGAAAGAGACCCAAGAGACCCAGTACTTC. Translating gives CASSRGKETQETQYF.

In its sample, this clone was seen many times. The rearrangement links TRBV12-5 to TRBJ1-1; D possibly corresponds to TRBD1 (6 bases). CDR1 and CDR2 (germline): LGHNT, FRNRAP. Deletions cut 0 bases from V and 5 bases from J, with 16 bases between. The length of the CDR3 is 16 residues. The CDR3 sequence: CASGLVRGRGLTEAFF. CDR3 nucleotides: TGTGCTAGTGGTTTGGTACGAGGGAGGGGGTTGACTGAAGCTTTCTTT.

The chain is built from TRBV5-8 and TRBJ1-4; D might be TRBD1 (5 bases). Per the germline V gene, CDR1 is SGHTS and CDR2 is YDEGEE. CDR3 length: 16 amino acids. Trimming cost V 4 bases and J 0 bases, with 13 bases left between them. The CDR3 nucleotides are TGTGCCAGCAGCGTAAGCAGGGCTGCAACTAATGAAAAACTGTTTTTT. Translated: CASSVSRAATNEKLFF.